A single sample gave rise to the 9 T cell receptor beta chains below, sequenced in a study of OX40 agonist ivuxolimab in advanced cancers. Clones were sequenced by immunoSEQ multiplex PCR, and TCRdb holds only the in-frame ones, with some missing. The data contain about 37,000 clones, roughly 80% of them singletons. The source material was CD4+ or CD8+ T cells sorted from blood, sampled in a trial of the OX40 agonist ivuxolimab. These receptors were taken from an adult with an advanced solid tumor such as melanoma, head and neck, liver or kidney cancer.

This clone was detected only a few times. The rearrangement joins TRBV5-6 to TRBJ2-2; D possibly corresponds to TRBD2 (5 bases). The CDR3 is 16 residues long. Trimming took 6 bases from V and 2 from J, leaving 17 bases between them. Germline assignment: CDR1 SGHDT and CDR2 YYEEEE. The CDR3 loop reads CASIKRGPTNTGELFF. Here the CDR3 DNA reads TGTGCCAGCATCAAAAGAGGGCCAACAAACACCGGGGAGCTGTTTTTT.

This chain links TRBV19 with TRBJ2-1; 9 bases agree with TRBD2. The V gene end was trimmed by 6 bases and the J gene end by 13 bases; junction bases not matched to a gene: 16. CDR1 LNHDA and CDR2 SQIVND come from the germline V gene (reference sequence). This CDR3 has 15 residues. The CDR3 sequence is CASSLPGGGAWEQFF. The CDR3 DNA sequence: TGTGCCAGTAGCCTCCCGGGCGGGGGGGCCTGGGAACAGTTCTTC.

This chain connects TRBV9 to TRBJ1-2; TRBD1 matches at 9 bases. The germline V gene has CDR1 SGDLS and CDR2 YYNGEE. Trimming at V came to 4 bases and at J to 4 bases, leaving 8 bases not matched to a gene. The CDR3 has 15 amino acids. CDR3: CASSLRQGGGYGYTF. Written as DNA, the CDR3 is TGTGCCAGCAGCCTCCGACAGGGGGGGGGCTATGGCTACACCTTC.

This clone occurred a few times. The chain is built from TRBV5-4 and TRBJ1-4; no reliable D call. CDR1 is SGHNT and CDR2 is YYREEE in the germline V gene (reference sequence). The CDR3 consists of 15 residues. Between the trimmed V and J ends, which lost 4 bases and 5 bases, there was a span of 15 bases. CDR3 protein: CASSKPGSTNEKLFF. Written as DNA, the CDR3 is TGTGCCAGCAGCAAACCGGGAAGCACAAATGAAAAACTGTTTTTT.

This sequence joins TRBV7-9 and TRBJ2-2; D possibly corresponds to TRBD2 (6 bases). CDR1 is SEHNR and CDR2 is FQNEAQ in the germline V gene (reference sequence). The CDR3 runs to 14 residues. V was pared by 6 bases and J by 5 bases, with 13 bases between. The CDR3 reads CASRYLGGTGELFF. The CDR3 DNA sequence: TGTGCCAGCAGATATCTTGGGGGGACCGGGGAGCTGTTTTTT.

This chain joins TRBV7-9 and TRBJ2-3; 8 nucleotides align to TRBD1. The CDR3 is made up of 19 amino acids. Trimming removed 3 bases from V and 5 bases from J; junction bases left unmatched: 19. Germline CDR1 SEHNR, CDR2 FQNEAQ (reference sequence). CDR3 coding DNA: TGTGCCAGCAGCTTCCTACAAATACGGGACAGGCTTGCTAAAGATACGCAGTATTTT. Translating gives CASSFLQIRDRLAKDTQYF.

This sequence joins TRBV7-2 and TRBJ1-5; tentative D call: TRBD1 (6 bases). The CDR3 is made up of 14 amino acids. CDR1 and CDR2 (germline): SGHTA, FQGNSA. V lost 6 bases to trimming and J lost 1 base, with 10 bases between them. The CDR3 region is CASSWQGSNQPQHF. In DNA, the CDR3 is TGTGCCAGCAGTTGGCAGGGGAGCAATCAGCCCCAGCATTTT.

The CDR3 reads CASSASSYNEQFF. The DNA for the CDR3 is TGTGCCAGCAGCGCGAGCTCCTACAATGAGCAGTTCTTC. The V and J genes are TRBV6-6 and TRBJ2-1, with D hard to call. The V end lost 6 bases, the J end lost 0 bases, and 6 bases lay between the germline ends. The CDR3 has 13 residues. Germline V gene lookup returns CDR1 MNHNY and CDR2 SVGAGI (reference sequence).

V gene TRBV7-2 combines with J gene TRBJ2-7; D is ambiguous. The V gene lost 1 base and the J gene lost 2 bases, with 12 bases spanning the gap. In germline, CDR1 is SGHTA, CDR2 FQGNSA. CDR3 length equals 15 residues. The CDR3 reads CASSLVPIQTYEQYF. Written as DNA, the CDR3 is TGTGCCAGCAGCTTAGTGCCTATTCAGACCTACGAGCAGTACTTC.